Detailed here is one T cell receptor beta chain. Its antigen is currently unknown. The CDR3 has 13 amino acids. Trimming cost V 0 bases and J 9 bases, with 10 bases left between them. Germline V gene lookup returns CDR1 SGDLS and CDR2 YYNGEE. Pooling was applied to second doses at about 4 or about 12 weeks. These data belong to a study of T cell responses to AZD1222 COVID-19 vaccine. Findings and limits, study-wide: Unmutated variant regions reportedly attract nearly half of all spike-specific TCRs. Every sample of the repertoires postdated the peak T cell response.

The protocol was immunoSEQ multiplex PCR, while the TCRdb copy is restricted to in-frame clones and leaves out a portion. The sample gives 40,000 or so clones, approximately 80% of which show up once; about a sixth is in the top ten. The clonotype was recovered from an adult who received the AZD1222 COVID-19 vaccine. Sample: peripheral blood, taken 28 days after the second AZD1222 dose. The V call is TRBV9, the J call TRBJ1-5; no definite D call. CDR3 protein: CASSVDPSRPQHF. The CDR3 nucleotides read TGTGCCAGCAGCGTAGATCCGTCTCGGCCCCAGCATTTT.